The 22 T cell receptor beta chains below were found in one sample sequenced in a study of blood T cell repertoires in COVID-19. Sequencing used immunoSEQ multiplex PCR; TCRdb keeps in-frame clones, though not all of them. The table includes approximately 150,000 clones, around four fifths detected once. Sequenced input: PBMCs or T cells enriched from blood (not recorded which). Receptor source: a woman aged 45-60 years who had recovered from COVID-19.

The chain joins TRBV6-5 to TRBJ1-2; D ambiguous. V lost 6 bases to trimming and J lost 0 bases, with 11 bases between them. The CDR3 extends over 14 amino acids. CDR1 MNHEY and CDR2 SVGAGI come from the germline V gene. CDR3 in DNA: TGTGCCAGCAGGAGGGTCGGAGCTAACTATGGCTACACCTTC. This encodes CASRRVGANYGYTF.

The chain couples TRBV5-5 to TRBJ2-1; TRBD2 matches 9 bases. The ends lost 4 bases at V and 5 bases at J; junction bases unmatched: 4. This CDR3 contains 14 residues. The germline V gene encodes CDR1 SGHKS and CDR2 YYEKEE (reference sequence). CDR3 region: CASSVTSGHNEQFF. CDR3 bases: TGTGCCAGCAGCGTTACTAGCGGGCACAATGAGCAGTTCTTC.

This chain connects TRBV11-3 to TRBJ2-6; a weak D match, TRBD1 (6 bases). CDR3 size: 14 residues. Trimming stripped 0 bases from V and 12 bases from J, with 12 bases between. Looked up from germline, CDR1 is SGHNT and CDR2 is YENEEA. Written as DNA, the CDR3 is TGTGCCAGCAGCTTAGAGGACAGCCTATCCGTCCTGACTTTC. This sequence encodes CASSLEDSLSVLTF. Complete variable domain (other parts from reference TRBV11-3 and TRBJ2-6): EAGVVQSPRYKIIEKKQPVAFWCNPISGHNTLYWYLQNLGQGPELLIRYENEEAVDDSQLPKDRFSAERLKGVDSTLKIQPAELGDSAVYLCASSLEDSLSVLTFGAGSRLTVL.

The V and J genes are TRBV5-1 and TRBJ2-7, with 7 nucleotides matching TRBD2. V was pared by 5 bases and J by 3 bases, with 11 bases of the junction left unmatched. CDR1 is SGHRS and CDR2 is YFSETQ in the germline V gene. This CDR3 is built from 15 residues. This chain's CDR3 is CASRLGGAGDYEQYF. The CDR3, as DNA: TGCGCCAGCAGACTAGGTGGGGCGGGGGACTACGAGCAGTACTTC. The entire variable domain, with the rest obtained from reference TRBV5-1 and TRBJ2-7, is as follows: KAGVTQTPRYLIKTRGQQVTLSCSPISGHRSVSWYQQTPGQGLQFLFEYFSETQRNKGNFPGRFSGRQFSNSRSEMNVSTLELGDSALYLCASRLGGAGDYEQYFGPGTRLTVT.

The CDR3 loop is CASSPDLSGNTIYF. The CDR3 DNA is TGTGCCAGCTCACCCGACTTATCTGGAAACACCATATATTTT. The chain is built from TRBV18 and TRBJ1-3; D is unclear. Trimming stripped 3 bases from V and 1 base from J, with 7 bases between. The germline V gene encodes CDR1 KGHSH and CDR2 LQKENI. This CDR3 contains 14 residues.

The CDR3 spells CASSLDGFRGSEQYF. The CDR3 DNA follows: TGTGCCAGCAGCTTAGATGGTTTCAGGGGGTCCGAGCAGTACTTC. V usage is TRBV11-1 and J usage is TRBJ2-7; 7 bases line up with TRBD1. Trimming cost V 1 base and J 6 bases; bases outside gene matches: 9. In germline, CDR1 is SGHAT, CDR2 FQDESV (reference sequence). This CDR3 has 15 amino acids.

The V gene is TRBV7-8, the J gene TRBJ2-7, with 10 bases that match TRBD1. The CDR3 covers 15 residues. The trim removed 6 bases at V and 4 bases at J, leaving 9 bases unmatched. Germline CDR1 is SGHVS and CDR2 is FQNEAQ. The CDR3 loop is CASRPRDRGFYEQYF. CDR3 bases: TGTGCCAGCAGGCCGCGGGACAGGGGTTTTTACGAGCAGTACTTC.

This chain joins TRBV4-3 and TRBJ2-7; 8 positions match TRBD2. Per germline, CDR1 LGHNA and CDR2 YSLEER. V was clipped by 2 bases and J by 6 bases; unmatched bases: 9. CDR3 length: 15 residues. The CDR3 nucleotides read TGCGCCAGCAGCCAATTAAGCGGGGGCGCATCCGAGCAGTACTTC. Its translation is CASSQLSGGASEQYF.

The rearrangement uses TRBV7-9 and TRBJ2-3; TRBD1 matches at 9 bases. This CDR3 is built from 14 residues. The ends lost 5 bases at V and 4 bases at J; junction bases unmatched: 4. Germline lookup yields CDR1 SEHNR and CDR2 FQNEAQ (reference sequence). CDR3 sequence (DNA): TGTGCCAGCAGCCGGACAGGGGTCGCAGATACGCAGTATTTT. This sequence encodes CASSRTGVADTQYF.

The V call is TRBV27, the J call TRBJ1-2; TRBD1 agrees at 8 bases. Trimming took 5 bases from V and 10 from J; bases not matched to a gene: 9. Germline CDR1 reads MNHEY; CDR2 reads SMNVEV (reference sequence). The CDR3 sequence is 13 residues long. The CDR3 loop reads CASSRTGFRDYTF. DNA of the CDR3: TGTGCCAGCAGTCGGACAGGGTTTCGAGACTACACCTTC.

The rearrangement joins TRBV29-1 to TRBJ2-3; D not resolved. Germline V CDR1 and CDR2: SQVTM, ANQGSEA. Trimming pared 7 bases from V and 11 bases from J, leaving 13 bases between. The CDR3 loop spans 10 amino acids. This chain's CDR3 is CSAMAFKQYF. The CDR3 DNA follows: TGCAGCGCCATGGCCTTTAAGCAGTATTTT.

This clone was picked up one time. This chain connects TRBV28 to TRBJ2-2; 7 bases map to TRBD1. CDR1 and CDR2 (germline): MDHEN, SYDVKM. The V and J ends lost 3 bases and 2 bases, in that order; junction bases with no gene match: 3. The CDR3 runs 15 residues. CDR3 loop: CASSFRTGNTGELFF. CDR3 DNA: TGTGCCAGCAGTTTCCGGACAGGCAACACCGGGGAGCTGTTTTTT. Variable domain in full (rest from reference TRBV28 and TRBJ2-2): DVKVTQSSRYLVKRTGEKVFLECVQDMDHENMFWYRQDPGLGLRLIYFSYDVKMKEKGDIPEGYSVSREKKERFSLILESASTNQTSMYLCASSFRTGNTGELFFGEGSRLTVL.

This chain uses TRBV6-2 or TRBV6-3 with TRBJ2-7; 8 positions match TRBD1. Trimming removed 6 bases from V and 3 bases from J; junction bases left unmatched: 10. The CDR3 sequence is 15 residues long. Looked up from germline, CDR1 is MNHEY and CDR2 is SVGEGT. CDR3 loop: CASSTGTGNRYEQYF. Here the CDR3 DNA reads TGTGCCAGCAGCACCGGGACAGGTAATCGCTACGAGCAGTACTTC.

V is TRBV4-3 and J is TRBJ1-3; a weak D match, TRBD1 (5 bases). The CDR3 is made up of 15 amino acids. Trimming stripped 4 bases from V and 4 bases from J, with 14 bases between. The germline V gene has CDR1 LGHNA and CDR2 YSLEER. CDR3 protein: CASSPSAGQGNTIYF. CDR3 bases: TGCGCCAGCAGCCCGTCGGCGGGGCAGGGAAACACCATATATTTT.

J is TRBJ2-2 and V is TRBV9; possible D gene TRBD1, 5 bases. This CDR3 has 14 residues. Germline CDR1 SGDLS, CDR2 YYNGEE. The V end was cut by 6 bases, the J end by 6 bases, with 15 bases between. CDR3 nucleotides: TGTGCCAGCAATCCGAGACAGAGTCCCGGGGAGCTGTTTTTT. It specifies CASNPRQSPGELFF. The whole variable domain, filled in from reference TRBV9 and TRBJ2-2, reads DSGVTQTPKHLITATGQRVTLRCSPRSGDLSVYWYQQSLDQGLQFLIQYYNGEERAKGNILERFSAQQFPDLHSELNLSSLELGDSALYFCASNPRQSPGELFFGEGSRLTVL.

V and J are TRBV7-2 and TRBJ1-6; possibly TRBD1 for D (5 bases). V was cut by 1 base and J by 7 bases, with 11 bases left in between. The CDR3 runs to 15 residues. Germline CDR1 and CDR2: SGHTA and FQGNSA. The CDR3: CASSLDSGKNSPLHF. The CDR3, as DNA: TGTGCCAGCAGCTTAGACTCAGGGAAAAATTCACCCCTCCACTTT. The full variable domain, with the rest looked up from reference TRBV7-2 and TRBJ1-6, is GAGVSQSPSNKVTEKGKDVELRCDPISGHTALYWYRQSLGQGLEFLIYFQGNSAPDKSGLPSDRFSAERTGGSVSTLTIQRTQQEDSAVYLCASSLDSGKNSPLHFGNGTRLTVT.

V is TRBV27 and J is TRBJ2-2, with 7 positions matching TRBD1. The germline V gene encodes CDR1 MNHEY and CDR2 SMNVEV (reference sequence). This CDR3 is 16 amino acids long. The junction had 3 bases not matched to a gene; V was cut back by 1 base and J by 1 base. CDR3 loop: CASSLYQGENTGELFF. CDR3 sequence (DNA): TGTGCCAGCAGTTTATACCAGGGGGAGAACACCGGGGAGCTGTTTTTT.

V usage is TRBV21-1 and J usage is TRBJ1-6. TRBV21-1 is shown as a pseudogene. The CDR3 is 18 residues long. The chain's CDR3 is CASSKGASRRRNNSPLHF. The CDR3 DNA is TGTGCCAGCAGCAAAGGGGCTAGTAGGAGGCGTAATAATTCACCCCTCCACTTT.

This sequence joins TRBV28 and TRBJ2-2, with TRBD2 as a possible D gene (5 bases). Germline lookup yields CDR1 MDHEN and CDR2 SYDVKM. V lost 7 bases to trimming and J lost 3 bases, with 12 bases between them. The CDR3 runs to 14 residues. CDR3 sequence (DNA): TGTGCCAGCACTCGGGCCGGGGACACCGGGGAGCTGTTTTTT. This encodes CASTRAGDTGELFF.

The chain uses TRBV10-3 and TRBJ2-1; the D gene is possibly TRBD1 (6 bases). V was shortened by 4 bases and J by 5 bases, with 9 bases between the two germline ends. This CDR3 contains 13 residues. Germline CDR1 and CDR2: ENHRY and SYGVKD. In DNA form, the CDR3 reads TGTGCCATCAGTGTAAACAGGGACAATGAGCAGTTCTTC. Translated: CAISVNRDNEQFF.

The chain has TRBV12-3 or TRBV12-4 and TRBJ1-2; 10 positions match TRBD1. V dropped 5 bases and J dropped 8; count of bases not matched to a gene: 2. This CDR3 comprises 12 residues. In DNA form, the CDR3 reads TGTGCCAGCAGTGGGACAGGGGACGGCTACACCTTC. It yields the protein CASSGTGDGYTF.

A note on this clone: Sequence at one end of the junction differs from germline and may be a read error. The chain combines TRBV5-3 with TRBJ1-3; D remains unclear. TRBV5-3 falls under the ORF class, with uncertain function. The CDR3 is made up of 17 amino acids. The CDR3 loop is CARTLGIGSDSGNTIYF. The CDR3 DNA reads as TGTGCCAGAACCTTGGGGATTGGCAGCGACTCTGGAAACACCATATATTTT.